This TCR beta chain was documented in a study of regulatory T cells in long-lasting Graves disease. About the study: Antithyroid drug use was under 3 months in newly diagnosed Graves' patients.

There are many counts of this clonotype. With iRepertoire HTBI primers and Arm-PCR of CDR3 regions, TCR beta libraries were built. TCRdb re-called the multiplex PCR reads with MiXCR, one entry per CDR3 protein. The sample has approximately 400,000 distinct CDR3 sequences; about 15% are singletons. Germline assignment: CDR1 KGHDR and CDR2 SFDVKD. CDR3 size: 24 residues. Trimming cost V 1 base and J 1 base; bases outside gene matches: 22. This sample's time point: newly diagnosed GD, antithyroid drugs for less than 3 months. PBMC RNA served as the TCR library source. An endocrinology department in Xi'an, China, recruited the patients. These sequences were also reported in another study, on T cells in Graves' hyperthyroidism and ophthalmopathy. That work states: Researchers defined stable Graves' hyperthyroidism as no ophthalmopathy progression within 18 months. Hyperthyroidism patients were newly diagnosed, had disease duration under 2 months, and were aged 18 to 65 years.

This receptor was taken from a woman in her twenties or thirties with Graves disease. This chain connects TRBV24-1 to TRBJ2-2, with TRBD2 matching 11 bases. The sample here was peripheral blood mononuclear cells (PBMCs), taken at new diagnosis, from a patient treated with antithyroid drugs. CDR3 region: CATSDFGPGLADHYITLNTGELFF. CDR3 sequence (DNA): TGTGCCACCAGTGATTTTGGGCCGGGACTAGCGGACCACTACATCACCTTGAACACCGGGGAGCTGTTTTTT.